These 14 T cell receptor beta chains share one sample of origin, sequenced in a study of T cells in Graves' hyperthyroidism and ophthalmopathy. Authors of the study amplified TCR beta CDR3 regions from RNA transcripts. The study used the HTBI primer set for a first-round RT-PCR of the TCR CDR3. One entry per CDR3 protein results from TCRdb running MiXCR on the multiplex PCR reads. The repertoire includes hundreds of thousands of distinct CDR3 sequences, 11% to 15% of them detected once, and approximately 10% sits in the top ten. The sequencing input was blood. These TCRs come from a woman aged 18-29 years with Graves' hyperthyroidism.

There are many counts of this clonotype. The chain carries TRBV3-1 and TRBJ1-1, with TRBD1 matching over 7 bases. Germline V lookup: CDR1 LGHDT, CDR2 YNNKEL (reference sequence). This CDR3 comprises 11 residues. With V trimmed by 4 bases and J by 8 bases, 1 base remained unmatched. The chain's CDR3 is CASSRGQEAFF. CDR3 in DNA: TGTGCCAGCAGCCGGGGACAGGAAGCTTTCTTT.

This clonotype was counted at least ten times. This rearrangement joins TRBV3-1 to TRBJ2-2; TRBD2 agrees at 10 bases. The CDR3 consists of 16 residues. The V gene end was trimmed by 1 base and the J gene end by 8 bases; junction bases not matched to a gene: 7. Germline CDR1 and CDR2: LGHDT and YNNKEL (reference sequence). CDR3 nucleotides: TGTGCCAGCAGCCAAGTGAGCGGGAGGGCGCCGGGGGAGCTGTTTTTT. This encodes CASSQVSGRAPGELFF.

This clonotype has just a few counts. V usage is TRBV28 and J usage is TRBJ1-2; no clear D gene. The CDR3 sequence is 13 residues long. CDR1 is MDHEN, CDR2 SYDVKM, per germline. Trimming stripped 2 bases from V and 5 bases from J, with 9 bases between. The CDR3 sequence: CASSLGWGYGYTF. In DNA, the CDR3 is TGTGCCAGCAGTTTAGGATGGGGTTATGGCTACACCTTC.

This clonotype occurred many times. The CDR3 sequence is CASSPPPGGLEAFF. The CDR3 coding sequence is TGTGCCAGCAGCCCGCCCCCGGGGGGACTGGAAGCTTTCTTT. The chain has TRBV5-5 and TRBJ1-1; D is possibly TRBD1 (5 bases). V dropped 4 bases and J dropped 8 bases, with 18 bases sitting between them. The CDR3 extends over 14 amino acids. Germline V gene sequence: CDR1 SGHKS, CDR2 YYEKEE (reference sequence).

This clonotype was seen ten or more times. This sequence joins TRBV27 and TRBJ2-7; 8 nucleotides agree with TRBD2. In germline, CDR1 is MNHEY, CDR2 SMNVEV (reference sequence). Unmatched junction bases numbered 25, after V lost 4 bases and J lost 2 bases. This CDR3 comprises 21 residues. The CDR3 loop reads CASSSRASQRWGAGAPYEQYF. CDR3 sequence (DNA): TGTGCCAGCAGTTCCCGGGCCAGCCAAAGGTGGGGAGCGGGAGCCCCCTACGAGCAGTACTTC.

This clonotype has a count of ten or more. The genes are TRBV11-2 and TRBJ1-4; D unclear. V lost 8 bases and J lost 6, with 16 bases in between. This CDR3 is built from 14 residues. Germline V gene data show CDR1 as SGHAT and CDR2 as FQNNGV. The CDR3 region is CASSSAERHEKLFF. The CDR3 DNA reads as TGTGCCAGCTCCTCGGCGGAAAGGCATGAAAAACTGTTTTTT.

This clonotype was seen at least ten times. The V and J genes are TRBV7-8 and TRBJ1-1; D is perhaps TRBD1 (5 bases). This CDR3 is 13 amino acids long. Germline assignment: CDR1 SGHVS and CDR2 FQNEAQ. Deletions cut 6 bases from V and 4 bases from J, with 12 bases between. The CDR3 nucleotides are TGTGCCAGCAGATCCCAGGGATCCACTGAAGCTTTCTTT. Translating gives CASRSQGSTEAFF.

This clonotype has a count of ten or more. The V gene is TRBV18, the J gene TRBJ2-3; D gene uncertain. Per the germline V gene, CDR1 is KGHSH and CDR2 is LQKENI. V lost 3 bases and J 11 bases, leaving 12 bases between the germline ends. CDR3 length equals 12 residues. The CDR3 region has the DNA TGTGCCAGCTCACCCGGTGGGATATGGCAGTATTTT. This codes for CASSPGGIWQYF.

This chain connects TRBV30 to TRBJ2-7; D might be TRBD1 or TRBD2, each matching 5 bases. Trimming removed 3 bases at V and 6 bases at J, with 21 bases between. Germline V gives CDR1 GTSNPN, CDR2 SVGIG (reference sequence). The CDR3 runs to 15 residues. The chain's CDR3 is CAWRASMAGSSEQYF. CDR3 bases: TGTGCCTGGAGGGCCTCTATGGCAGGGAGCTCCGAGCAGTACTTC.

The table lists this clonotype with a few counts. The chain joins TRBV14 to TRBJ2-1; a possible D gene is TRBD2 (6 bases). The V and J ends lost 1 base and 4 bases respectively, with 8 bases between them. This CDR3 region has 14 residues. In germline, CDR1 is SGHDN, CDR2 FVKESK. CDR3 coding DNA: TGTGCCAGCAGCCAAGTTAGCGGATACAATGAGCAGTTCTTC. Translating it yields CASSQVSGYNEQFF.

V and J are TRBV7-2 and TRBJ2-7; 9 bases are shared with TRBD2. Germline CDR1 is SGHTA and CDR2 is FQGNSA. V shed 6 bases, J shed 0 bases, and the junction held 9 bases outside the gene matches. The CDR3 is 16 residues long. CDR3 DNA sequence: TGTGCCAGCAGTCCGCGGGGGGGGGACAGCTCCTACGAGCAGTACTTC. Its protein product is CASSPRGGDSSYEQYF.

At least ten counts were recorded for this clonotype. Germline is not matched at one junction end, which may reflect a read error. The chain carries TRBV12-3 or TRBV12-4 and TRBJ2-7; D gene ambiguous. The CDR3 has 12 residues. The CDR3 sequence is CASSGLSYGQYF. CDR3 bases: TGTGCCAGCAGTGGGCTGTCCTACGGGCAGTACTTC.

V usage is TRBV4-3 and J usage is TRBJ2-1; D not resolved. Per germline, CDR1 LGHNA and CDR2 YSLEER. The CDR3 runs to 13 residues. Trimming pared 3 bases from V and 7 bases from J, leaving 10 bases between. The CDR3 protein is CASSQVARNEQFF. In DNA, the CDR3 is TGCGCCAGCAGCCAGGTAGCTAGAAATGAGCAGTTCTTC.

V is TRBV13 and J is TRBJ2-3, with D possibly TRBD2 on 5 matching bases. The CDR3 extends over 18 amino acids. The V end was cut by 1 base, the J end by 0 bases, with 17 bases between. Germline V gene data show CDR1 as PRHDT and CDR2 as FYEKMQ (reference sequence). The CDR3 is CASSLEKSGQGSTDTQYF. The CDR3 nucleotides read TGTGCCAGCAGCTTAGAAAAGAGCGGTCAAGGAAGCACAGATACGCAGTATTTT.